These 19 T cell receptor beta chains were sequenced from one sample in a study of T cell repertoires in cytomegalovirus infection. What these receptors recognize is not known. TCRdb re-derived calls from the reads in MiXCR, one entry per CDR3 protein. The sample lists about 85,000 distinct CDR3 sequences, about 44% occurring once. The specimen comprised CD8+ T cells from cultured PBMCs, sampled from culture after CMV antigen stimulation. Receptor source: a human donor in good health (CMV status not recorded). Some clones in this sample may be carry-over from other donors' samples.

The rearrangement links TRBV29-1 to TRBJ2-5, with D perhaps given as TRBD1 or TRBD2 (5 bases each). There are 14 residues in the CDR3. Looked up from germline, CDR1 is SQVTM and CDR2 is ANQGSEA. Trimming removed 6 bases from V and 5 bases from J, with 19 bases in between. The CDR3 loop is CSVRRDQRDETQYF. The CDR3 nucleotides read TGCAGCGTGCGCCGGGACCAACGGGACGAGACCCAGTACTTC.

The genes are TRBV4-1 and TRBJ2-1, with 8 bases that match TRBD2. This CDR3 comprises 16 residues. CDR1 is MGHRA, CDR2 YSYEKL, per germline. V lost 0 bases and J lost 4; bases outside the gene matches: 5. The CDR3 DNA reads TGCGCCAGCAGCCAAGATATAGCGGGATCATACAATGAGCAGTTCTTC. It is translated as CASSQDIAGSYNEQFF.

CDR3 in amino acids: CATSRDVGGAYNEQFF. CDR3 nucleotide sequence: TGTGCCACCAGCAGGGACGTAGGTGGGGCCTACAATGAGCAGTTCTTC. The chain has TRBV15 and TRBJ2-1; D remains ambiguous. Trimming stripped 3 bases from V and 2 bases from J, with 14 bases between. CDR1 and CDR2 (germline): LNHNV, YYDKDF (reference sequence). There are 16 residues in the CDR3.

This clonotype was observed a handful of times. This chain connects TRBV7-2 to TRBJ1-5, with TRBD1 matching over 9 bases. There are 16 residues in the CDR3. The V gene end was trimmed by 3 bases and the J gene end by 1 base; junction bases not matched to a gene: 4. Germline V gene lookup returns CDR1 SGHTA and CDR2 FQGNSA. The CDR3 here is CASSLTGGESNQPQHF. The CDR3 DNA is TGTGCCAGCAGCTTGACAGGGGGGGAAAGCAATCAGCCCCAGCATTTT. The full variable domain, with the rest looked up from reference TRBV7-2 and TRBJ1-5, is GAGVSQSPSNKVTEKGKDVELRCDPISGHTALYWYRQSLGQGLEFLIYFQGNSAPDKSGLPSDRFSAERTGGSVSTLTIQRTQQEDSAVYLCASSLTGGESNQPQHFGDGTRLSIL.

This rearrangement joins TRBV19 to TRBJ1-2; 9 positions match TRBD1. V trimming: 5 bases; J trimming: 5 bases; junction bases outside the gene matches: 6. There are 14 residues in the CDR3. The germline V gene encodes CDR1 LNHDA and CDR2 SQIVND (reference sequence). CDR3 coding DNA: TGTGCCAGTAGTTTACAGGGGGCGTCTTATGGCTACACCTTC. Its translation: CASSLQGASYGYTF. Full variable domain (outside the CDR3, taken from reference TRBV19 and TRBJ1-2): DGGITQSPKYLFRKEGQNVTLSCEQNLNHDAMYWYRQDPGQGLRLIYYSQIVNDFQKGDIAEGYSVSREKKESFPLTVTSAQKNPTAFYLCASSLQGASYGYTFGSGTRLTVV.

This clonotype appeared many times. V is TRBV5-6 and J is TRBJ2-2; TRBD1 is a possible D gene (6 bases). The V end was cut by 3 bases, the J end by 0 bases, with 9 bases between. The CDR3 runs 15 residues. Germline CDR1 is SGHDT and CDR2 is YYEEEE. The CDR3 DNA sequence: TGTGCCAGCAGCTACGGGACACCGAACACCGGGGAGCTGTTTTTT. Its protein product is CASSYGTPNTGELFF.

The chain links TRBV7-8 to TRBJ2-1; D call uncertain. Trimming shortened V by 7 bases and J by 2 bases, and 6 bases separated the two germline ends. The CDR3 covers 12 residues. Germline CDR1 and CDR2: SGHVS and FQNEAQ. In DNA, the CDR3 is TGTGCCAGCAACACACCCTACAATGAGCAGTTCTTC. Protein sequence: CASNTPYNEQFF.

The rearrangement links TRBV4-1 to TRBJ1-4, with 9 bases identical to TRBD1. This CDR3 has 17 amino acids. Per the germline V gene, CDR1 is MGHRA and CDR2 is YSYEKL. The V gene end was trimmed by 0 bases and the J gene end by 8 bases; junction bases not matched to a gene: 10. As DNA, the CDR3 is TGCGCCAGCAGCCAAGACGGCGCCGGACAGGGGACGGAAAAACTGTTTTTT. Its translation: CASSQDGAGQGTEKLFF.

The chain has TRBV15 and TRBJ2-1; D is tentatively TRBD1 or TRBD2 (5 bases each). CDR1 and CDR2 from the germline V gene are LNHNV and YYDKDF (reference sequence). The CDR3 runs to 16 residues. The V gene lost 3 bases and the J gene lost 10 bases, with 22 bases spanning the gap. The CDR3 here is CATSRQGTHRGSEQFF. The CDR3 DNA reads TGTGCCACCAGCAGGCAGGGAACCCATCGGGGATCGGAGCAGTTCTTC.

The chain is built from TRBV11-2 and TRBJ2-5, with TRBD1 matching 9 bases. Losses at the gene ends were 1 base for V and 2 bases for J; bases not matched to a gene: 5. This CDR3 comprises 16 residues. Germline loops: CDR1 SGHAT, CDR2 FQNNGV. In DNA form, the CDR3 reads TGTGCCAGCAGCTTAGTGACAGGGGGATATCAAGAGACCCAGTACTTC. This sequence encodes CASSLVTGGYQETQYF.

This clonotype was recorded at least ten times. The V gene is TRBV7-6, the J gene TRBJ1-1, with D hard to call. CDR1 is SGHVS and CDR2 is FNYEAQ in the germline V gene. V was shortened by 1 base and J by 4 bases, with 7 bases between the two germline ends. CDR3 length equals 13 residues. For the CDR3, the DNA is TGTGCCAGCAGCTTAGGGAAGGGCACTGAAGCTTTCTTT. It encodes CASSLGKGTEAFF.

This rearrangement joins TRBV25-1 to TRBJ1-1, with TRBD1 as a possible D gene (6 bases). Germline lookup yields CDR1 MGHDK and CDR2 SYGVNS. The CDR3 contains 15 residues. Trimming removed 2 bases from V and 2 bases from J, with 12 bases in between. The CDR3 nucleotides are TGTGCCAGCAGTGAACTCGGGGGGCGAAACACTGAAGCTTTCTTT. This codes for CASSELGGRNTEAFF.

There are a few counts of this clonotype. The CDR3 nucleotides read TGTGCCAGCAGCTTAGTTGCCTTGTCGACCACCTCCCAAGAGACCCAGTACTTC. This encodes CASSLVALSTTSQETQYF. The rearrangement links TRBV11-2 to TRBJ2-5; D gene ambiguous. Per germline, CDR1 SGHAT and CDR2 FQNNGV. The CDR3 extends over 18 amino acids. V dropped 1 base and J dropped 1 base, with 19 bases sitting between them.

The chain couples TRBV19 to TRBJ1-5; unclear D gene. Germline CDR1 reads LNHDA; CDR2 reads SQIVND (reference sequence). Trimming shortened V by 0 bases and J by 7 bases, and 19 bases separated the two germline ends. The CDR3 spans 17 residues. CDR3 sequence: CASSIDREGLSLQPQHF. The CDR3 DNA reads as TGTGCCAGTAGTATAGATCGGGAGGGCCTCAGTTTGCAGCCCCAGCATTTT.

The chain uses TRBV28 and TRBJ2-1; D unresolved. This CDR3 contains 16 residues. The V end was cut by 0 bases, the J end by 2 bases, with 11 bases between. CDR1 and CDR2 (germline): MDHEN, SYDVKM. The CDR3 nucleotides read TGTGCCAGCAGTTTATGGCCTTACACTCCCTACAATGAGCAGTTCTTC. This gives the protein CASSLWPYTPYNEQFF. The variable domain in full, completed from reference TRBV28 and TRBJ2-1, reads DVKVTQSSRYLVKRTGEKVFLECVQDMDHENMFWYRQDPGLGLRLIYFSYDVKMKEKGDIPEGYSVSREKKERFSLILESASTNQTSMYLCASSLWPYTPYNEQFFGPGTRLTVL.

The chain couples TRBV7-9 to TRBJ2-4; possible D gene TRBD2, 5 bases. The CDR3 covers 13 residues. V lost 5 bases and J 7 bases, leaving 12 bases between the germline ends. Germline values: CDR1 SEHNR, CDR2 FQNEAQ (reference sequence). The CDR3 nucleotides are TGTGCCAGCAGCCCCGAGGGCGGTAACATTCAGTACTTC. Protein sequence: CASSPEGGNIQYF.

This chain's CDR3 is CASRGGFGNTEAFF. DNA for the CDR3: TGTGCCAGCAGAGGGGGCTTTGGGAACACTGAAGCTTTCTTT. The rearrangement uses TRBV6-5 and TRBJ1-1; 7 bases match TRBD1. Trimming cost V 6 bases and J 1 base; bases outside gene matches: 5. The CDR3 is 14 residues long. The V gene's germline CDR1 is MNHEY and CDR2 SVGAGI.

The chain uses TRBV28 and TRBJ1-5, with D hard to call. Germline V lookup: CDR1 MDHEN, CDR2 SYDVKM. Deletions cut 2 bases from V and 2 bases from J, with 13 bases between. This CDR3 comprises 16 residues. In nucleotides, the CDR3 is TGTGCCAGCAGTTTAGATTATTATGGAGGCAATCAGCCCCAGCATTTT. It encodes CASSLDYYGGNQPQHF.

The rearrangement uses TRBV6-5 and TRBJ1-1; D is ambiguous. The V and J ends lost 0 bases and 7 bases respectively, with 9 bases between them. The CDR3 is 13 amino acids. Germline CDR1 and CDR2: MNHEY and SVGAGI. The CDR3 spells CASSYSSTDEAFF. The CDR3 nucleotides read TGTGCCAGCAGTTACTCGTCAACTGATGAAGCTTTCTTT.